Ten or more counts support the clone carrying this T cell receptor beta chain. The antigen is not known. These data belong to a study of blood T cells in healthy people across ages. Across the whole study: There was about one barcoded beta molecule captured by template switching per two T cells.

General study results and limits: Naive T cell percentage showed a strong correlation with TCR beta diversity. Changes seen in expanded clonotypes were possibly confounded by donor CMV status left unknown.

The V gene lost 4 bases and the J gene lost 4 bases, with 8 bases spanning the gap. Germline V gene lookup returns CDR1 LGHNA and CDR2 YNFKEQ. The CDR3 is 13 amino acids. Each sample gave at least 7 million isolated PBMCs. Sample-barcoded 5' priming and a J-beta primer mix drove a second PCR of about 6 to 12 cycles. TCRdb analysed the 5' RACE reads with MiXCR anew, one entry per CDR3 protein. The table has over 1,500,000 distinct CDR3 sequences, about two fifths seen once; the top ten hold more than 20%. The chain has TRBV4-2 and TRBJ1-5, with D unclear. This TCR was sampled from a human donor in good health. Sequencing input: blood. The CDR3 DNA reads TGTGCCAGCAGCCCTGCGAGTAATCAGCCCCAGCATTTT. Translated: CASSPASNQPQHF.